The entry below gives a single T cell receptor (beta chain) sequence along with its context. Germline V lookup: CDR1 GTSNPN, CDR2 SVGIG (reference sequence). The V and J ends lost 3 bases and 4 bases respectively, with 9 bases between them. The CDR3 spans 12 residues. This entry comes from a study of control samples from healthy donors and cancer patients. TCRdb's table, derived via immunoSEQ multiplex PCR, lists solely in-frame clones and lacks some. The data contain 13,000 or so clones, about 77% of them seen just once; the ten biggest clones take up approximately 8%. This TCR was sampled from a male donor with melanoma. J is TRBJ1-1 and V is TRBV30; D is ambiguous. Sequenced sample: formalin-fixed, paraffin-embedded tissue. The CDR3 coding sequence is TGTGCCTGGAGGAACACTGGCACTGAAGCTTTCTTT. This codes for CAWRNTGTEAFF.